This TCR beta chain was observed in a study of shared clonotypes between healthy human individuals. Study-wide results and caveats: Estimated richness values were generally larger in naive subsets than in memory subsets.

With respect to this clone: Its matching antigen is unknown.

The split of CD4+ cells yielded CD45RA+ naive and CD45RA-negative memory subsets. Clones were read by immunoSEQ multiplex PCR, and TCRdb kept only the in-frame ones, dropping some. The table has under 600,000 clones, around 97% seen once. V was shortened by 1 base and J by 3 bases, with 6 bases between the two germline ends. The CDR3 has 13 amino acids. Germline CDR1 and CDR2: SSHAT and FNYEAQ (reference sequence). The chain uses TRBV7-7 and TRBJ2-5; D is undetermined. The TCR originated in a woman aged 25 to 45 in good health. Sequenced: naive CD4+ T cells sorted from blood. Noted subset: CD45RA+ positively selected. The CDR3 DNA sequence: TGTGCCAGCAGCTTAGTTCTCAAAGAGACCCAGTACTTC. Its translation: CASSLVLKETQYF.